The next 26 T cell receptor beta chains were all read from a single sample in a study of cytomegalovirus exposure and HLA in healthy donors. The protocol was immunoSEQ multiplex PCR, while the TCRdb copy is restricted to in-frame clones and leaves out a portion. Of 150,000 to 200,000 clones listed, about 81% are singletons. Sequenced material: PBMCs. These receptors came from a woman under 40 in good health and CMV-seronegative.

The rearrangement uses TRBV19 and TRBJ2-3, with 7 positions matching TRBD1. Germline loops: CDR1 LNHDA, CDR2 SQIVND (reference sequence). CDR3 length equals 15 residues. J lost 2 bases, V lost 6 bases, and 8 bases had no gene match. The CDR3 loop reads CASSPDRVNTDTQYF. The DNA of the CDR3 is TGTGCCAGTAGCCCCGACAGGGTCAACACAGATACGCAGTATTTT.

The chain combines TRBV19 with TRBJ2-2; TRBD1 agrees at 7 bases. The CDR3 contains 15 residues. Germline trimming cut 5 bases from V and 6 bases from J; bases unmatched to any gene: 9. Germline loops: CDR1 LNHDA, CDR2 SQIVND (reference sequence). The CDR3 DNA reads as TGTGCCAGTAGTTTTGCCGGGACAGCCGCCGGGGAGCTGTTTTTT. Its translation: CASSFAGTAAGELFF.

This clone was seen a handful of times. The chain has TRBV7-2 and TRBJ2-7; 7 bases match TRBD1. The CDR3 extends over 14 amino acids. Germline V gene lookup returns CDR1 SGHTA and CDR2 FQGNSA. Trimming at V came to 1 base and at J to 4 bases, leaving 4 bases not matched to a gene. The CDR3 coding sequence is TGTGCCAGCAGCTTAGATCCAGGGGGTTACGAGCAGTACTTC. Its protein product is CASSLDPGGYEQYF.

The chain employs TRBV5-4 and TRBJ2-1, with 7 nucleotides matching TRBD1. This CDR3 comprises 17 residues. The ends lost 0 bases at V and 6 bases at J; junction bases unmatched: 12. Germline V lookup: CDR1 SGHNT, CDR2 YYREEE (reference sequence). CDR3 in DNA: TGTGCCAGCAGCTTGGGAGGGCAATCCGGGACAGTCAATGAGCAGTTCTTC. This codes for CASSLGGQSGTVNEQFF.

The CDR3 DNA reads as TGCGCCAGCAGTCTTTTGGCGGGCGAGGATACGCAGTATTTT. It encodes CASSLLAGEDTQYF. This sequence joins TRBV5-1 and TRBJ2-3; tentatively, D is TRBD2 (5 bases). The CDR3 has 14 amino acids. V was pared by 5 bases and J by 6 bases, with 16 bases between. From germline, CDR1 is SGHRS and CDR2 YFSETQ.

The chain links TRBV5-1 to TRBJ1-1; tentatively, D is TRBD1 (6 bases). Germline CDR1 and CDR2: SGHRS and YFSETQ. CDR3 size: 16 residues. V lost 0 bases to trimming and J lost 0 bases, with 12 bases between them. CDR3 residues: CASSLAQGVMNTEAFF. The CDR3 region has the DNA TGCGCCAGCAGCTTGGCACAGGGTGTAATGAACACTGAAGCTTTCTTT.

In its sample, this clone was seen once. Other DNA variants within this sample encode the same CDR3. The V call is TRBV5-1, the J call TRBJ1-4, with 7 bases matching TRBD1. This CDR3 is built from 14 residues. The trim removed 1 base at V and 4 bases at J, leaving 1 base unmatched. Germline lookup yields CDR1 SGHRS and CDR2 YFSETQ. The CDR3 protein is CASSLRDSNEKLFF. The CDR3 nucleotides are TGCGCCAGCAGCTTGCGGGACAGTAATGAAAAACTGTTTTTT. Full variable domain (rest looked up from reference TRBV5-1 and TRBJ1-4): KAGVTQTPRYLIKTRGQQVTLSCSPISGHRSVSWYQQTPGQGLQFLFEYFSETQRNKGNFPGRFSGRQFSNSRSEMNVSTLELGDSALYLCASSLRDSNEKLFFGSGTQLSVL.

The gene calls are TRBV27 and TRBJ2-5, with 7 nucleotides matching TRBD1. The CDR3 spans 16 residues. V dropped 0 bases and J dropped 4; count of bases not matched to a gene: 8. From germline, CDR1 is MNHEY and CDR2 SMNVEV (reference sequence). The CDR3 DNA sequence: TGTGCCAGCAGTTTATCGGCCGGGACAGAAAGAGAGACCCAGTACTTC. As protein: CASSLSAGTERETQYF.

V gene TRBV28 combines with J gene TRBJ1-3; weak D call: TRBD1 (5 bases). Germline CDR1 reads MDHEN; CDR2 reads SYDVKM. V was shortened by 6 bases and J by 4 bases, with 10 bases between the two germline ends. The CDR3 loop spans 13 amino acids. CDR3 region: CASRGGNGNTIYF. The CDR3 DNA follows: TGTGCCAGCAGGGGGGGAAACGGAAACACCATATATTTT. The variable domain in full, with the rest retrieved from reference TRBV28 and TRBJ1-3, is DVKVTQSSRYLVKRTGEKVFLECVQDMDHENMFWYRQDPGLGLRLIYFSYDVKMKEKGDIPEGYSVSREKKERFSLILESASTNQTSMYLCASRGGNGNTIYFGEGSWLTVV.

The rearrangement joins TRBV9 to TRBJ2-1; a possible D gene is TRBD1 (5 bases). The CDR3 length is 15 residues. Between the trimmed V and J ends, which lost 0 bases and 9 bases, there was a span of 16 bases. Germline V lookup: CDR1 SGDLS, CDR2 YYNGEE. CDR3 nucleotides: TGTGCCAGCAGCGTAGCCCCATCGGACATCGGTGAGCAGTTCTTC. Protein: CASSVAPSDIGEQFF.

The V call is TRBV29-1, the J call TRBJ1-2; the match to TRBD1 covers 7 bases. CDR1 is SQVTM, CDR2 ANQGSEA, per germline. V gave up 7 bases and J gave up 7 bases; unmatched junction bases: 18. This CDR3 has 15 amino acids. The CDR3 bases are TGCAGCGACCGAGACCTGTCAGGGGGGAGTGGTGGCTACACCTTC. The encoded protein is CSDRDLSGGSGGYTF. Based on the CDR3 plus reference TRBV29-1 and TRBJ1-2, the full variable domain is SAVISQKPSRDICQRGTSLTIQCQVDSQVTMMFWYRQQPGQSLTLIATANQGSEATYESGFVIDKFPISRPNLTFSTLTVSNMSPEDSSIYLCSDRDLSGGSGGYTFGSGTRLTVV.

This clone was counted a single time. The gene calls are TRBV10-3 and TRBJ2-7; 7 bases fit TRBD2. From germline, CDR1 is ENHRY and CDR2 SYGVKD. The CDR3 sequence is 14 residues long. V gave up 2 bases and J gave up 3 bases; unmatched junction bases: 4. The CDR3 coding sequence is TGTGCCATCAGTGAGAGGACTAGTCTCTACGAGCAGTACTTC. Amino acids: CAISERTSLYEQYF.

V usage is TRBV5-1 and J usage is TRBJ2-5, with D hard to call. Per the germline V gene, CDR1 is SGHRS and CDR2 is YFSETQ. Trimming cost V 2 bases and J 5 bases, with 4 bases left between them. The CDR3 spans 11 residues. The CDR3 DNA is TGCGCCAGCAGCTTAGAGGAGACCCAGTACTTC. Amino acid sequence: CASSLEETQYF. The whole variable domain, filled in from reference TRBV5-1 and TRBJ2-5, reads KAGVTQTPRYLIKTRGQQVTLSCSPISGHRSVSWYQQTPGQGLQFLFEYFSETQRNKGNFPGRFSGRQFSNSRSEMNVSTLELGDSALYLCASSLEETQYFGPGTRLLVL.

The J gene is TRBJ2-5, the V gene TRBV9; D is unresolved. CDR1 and CDR2 (germline): SGDLS, YYNGEE. The CDR3 has 14 residues. The V end lost 0 bases, the J end lost 2 bases, and 8 bases lay between the germline ends. The CDR3: CASSVDTNQETQYF. DNA for the CDR3: TGTGCCAGCAGCGTAGATACTAATCAAGAGACCCAGTACTTC.

The chain links TRBV11-3 to TRBJ2-6, with a possible D match to TRBD2 (6 bases). The CDR3 has 15 amino acids. In germline, CDR1 is SGHNT, CDR2 YENEEA. V was clipped by 4 bases and J by 0 bases, with 7 bases between them. As DNA, the CDR3 is TGTGCCAGCAGCTGGGGAGGCTCTGGGGCCAACGTCCTGACTTTC. It codes for CASSWGGSGANVLTF.

The J gene is TRBJ1-5, the V gene TRBV6-1; 9 bases agree with TRBD1. Germline V gene sequence: CDR1 MNHNS, CDR2 SASEGT. With 7 bases clipped from V and 8 bases from J, the junction kept 9 bases outside the gene matches. The CDR3 consists of 14 residues. In nucleotides, the CDR3 is TGTGCCAGCATAGGGACAGGGAACGTGAAGCCCCAGCATTTT. Protein: CASIGTGNVKPQHF.

A word on this clone: A read error is possible here, since a much larger clone lies one base away. CDR3 DNA: TGTGCCAGCAGCTTTGGACACAATCAGCCCCAGCATTTT. Its protein is CASSFGHNQPQHF. V is TRBV11-1 and J is TRBJ1-5; D is perhaps TRBD1 (5 bases). Germline V gives CDR1 SGHAT, CDR2 FQDESV (reference sequence). There are 13 residues in the CDR3. Trimming shortened V by 3 bases and J by 3 bases, and 6 bases separated the two germline ends.

V and J are TRBV7-9 and TRBJ2-7, with D hard to call. This CDR3 has 14 amino acids. V gave up 3 bases and J gave up 0 bases, with 9 bases separating them. Germline CDR1 and CDR2: SEHNR and FQNEAQ (reference sequence). This chain's CDR3 is CASSFDRSSYEQYF. The CDR3 DNA reads TGTGCCAGCAGCTTTGATAGGAGCTCCTACGAGCAGTACTTC.

This clone was detected ten times or more. The gene calls are TRBV27 and TRBJ2-5, with D tentatively TRBD2 (7 bases). The CDR3 runs to 14 residues. Germline assignment: CDR1 MNHEY and CDR2 SMNVEV (reference sequence). V shed 3 bases and J shed 1 base, with 9 bases lying between them. As DNA, the CDR3 is TGTGCCAGCAGTTTTGGGGGGGCCCAAGAGACCCAGTACTTC. Translation gives CASSFGGAQETQYF.

The chain links TRBV30 to TRBJ1-1; D unclear. CDR3 length: 12 residues. V lost 0 bases and J 3 bases, leaving 5 bases between the germline ends. Per the germline V gene, CDR1 is GTSNPN and CDR2 is SVGIG (reference sequence). CDR3 residues: CAWSVLDTEAFF. The CDR3 nucleotides are TGTGCCTGGAGTGTACTCGACACTGAAGCTTTCTTT.

This chain connects TRBV6-5 to TRBJ2-2, with D perhaps TRBD1 (6 bases). Germline V gene sequence: CDR1 MNHEY, CDR2 SVGAGI. The CDR3 covers 14 residues. Trimming took off 6 bases at V and 0 bases at J, with 8 bases between the two ends. The CDR3 sequence is CASRGAANTGELFF. The CDR3 bases are TGTGCCAGCAGGGGGGCAGCGAACACCGGGGAGCTGTTTTTT.

A single count supports this clone. This rearrangement joins TRBV5-6 to TRBJ1-2; D not resolved. The CDR3 loop spans 12 amino acids. In germline, CDR1 is SGHDT, CDR2 YYEEEE. Trimming took off 0 bases at V and 8 bases at J, with 8 bases between the two ends. Written as DNA, the CDR3 is TGTGCCAGCAGCTTGGGAGGATCCGGCTACACCTTC. The encoded protein is CASSLGGSGYTF.

The V gene is TRBV6-1, the J gene TRBJ2-7, with 8 nucleotides matching TRBD2. Germline values: CDR1 MNHNS, CDR2 SASEGT. CDR3 length: 13 residues. V shed 5 bases, J shed 2 bases, and the junction held 2 bases outside the gene matches. CDR3 bases: TGTGCCAGCAGTAGCGGGAGTACCTACGAGCAGTACTTC. This codes for CASSSGSTYEQYF.

Comment on this clone: Other DNA sequences within the sample encode an identical CDR3. The gene calls are TRBV19 and TRBJ1-5; D remains unclear. The CDR3 spans 14 residues. Germline V gene data show CDR1 as LNHDA and CDR2 as SQIVND (reference sequence). Trimming removed 4 bases at V and 2 bases at J, with 9 bases between. The CDR3 region has the DNA TGTGCCAGTAGTAGAGCGGGAGGCAATCAGCCCCAGCATTTT. Protein sequence: CASSRAGGNQPQHF.

The chain has TRBV27 and TRBJ2-1, with 7 bases matching TRBD2. CDR1 MNHEY and CDR2 SMNVEV come from the germline V gene (reference sequence). The CDR3 is made up of 16 amino acids. With 0 bases clipped from V and 4 bases from J, the junction kept 6 bases outside the gene matches. This chain's CDR3 is CASSLSIGDYYNEQFF. In nucleotides, the CDR3 is TGTGCCAGCAGTTTATCGATTGGGGACTATTACAATGAGCAGTTCTTC.

This clone has just one count. The gene calls are TRBV28 and TRBJ2-7; 8 bases align to TRBD2. CDR1 is MDHEN, CDR2 SYDVKM, per germline. The J segment lost 4 bases and the V segment lost 5 bases, leaving 10 bases of the junction unmatched. The CDR3 extends over 15 amino acids. The CDR3 DNA reads TGTGCCAGCAGTCCCCCCCGGGGGGGCAATTACGAGCAGTACTTC. Its protein is CASSPPRGGNYEQYF.